Below, 3 T cell receptor beta chains from the same sample are listed, as sequenced in a study of blood T cell repertoires in COVID-19. The protocol was immunoSEQ multiplex PCR, while the TCRdb copy is restricted to in-frame clones and leaves out a portion. The sample consists of approximately 52,000 clones, more than 80% of them appearing once. Sequenced: peripheral blood. The receptors shown here come from a human donor with active COVID-19. The donor label of this sample is uncertain.

The chain uses TRBV5-6 and TRBJ2-1, with D possibly being TRBD2 (5 bases). Trimming removed 6 bases from V and 6 bases from J, with 19 bases in between. The CDR3 loop spans 15 amino acids. Per the germline V gene, CDR1 is SGHDT and CDR2 is YYEEEE. This CDR3 reads CASNTKYGRGNEQFF. In DNA, the CDR3 is TGTGCCAGCAACACCAAATATGGCCGGGGCAATGAGCAGTTCTTC.

This chain joins TRBV6-1 and TRBJ2-5; 12 bases are shared with TRBD2. Germline CDR1 MNHNS, CDR2 SASEGT. V shed 2 bases, J shed 2 bases, and the junction held 0 bases outside the gene matches. The CDR3 spans 15 residues. The chain's CDR3 is CASSELAGGQETQYF. DNA for the CDR3: TGTGCCAGCAGTGAACTAGCGGGGGGGCAAGAGACCCAGTACTTC.

The V and J genes are TRBV27 and TRBJ1-1; 7 nucleotides agree with TRBD1. V trimming: 5 bases; J trimming: 1 base; junction bases outside the gene matches: 4. This CDR3 comprises 14 residues. The germline V gene encodes CDR1 MNHEY and CDR2 SMNVEV (reference sequence). The CDR3 nucleotides are TGTGCCAGCAGTCCACGGACAGGGAACACTGAAGCTTTCTTT. Protein product: CASSPRTGNTEAFF.